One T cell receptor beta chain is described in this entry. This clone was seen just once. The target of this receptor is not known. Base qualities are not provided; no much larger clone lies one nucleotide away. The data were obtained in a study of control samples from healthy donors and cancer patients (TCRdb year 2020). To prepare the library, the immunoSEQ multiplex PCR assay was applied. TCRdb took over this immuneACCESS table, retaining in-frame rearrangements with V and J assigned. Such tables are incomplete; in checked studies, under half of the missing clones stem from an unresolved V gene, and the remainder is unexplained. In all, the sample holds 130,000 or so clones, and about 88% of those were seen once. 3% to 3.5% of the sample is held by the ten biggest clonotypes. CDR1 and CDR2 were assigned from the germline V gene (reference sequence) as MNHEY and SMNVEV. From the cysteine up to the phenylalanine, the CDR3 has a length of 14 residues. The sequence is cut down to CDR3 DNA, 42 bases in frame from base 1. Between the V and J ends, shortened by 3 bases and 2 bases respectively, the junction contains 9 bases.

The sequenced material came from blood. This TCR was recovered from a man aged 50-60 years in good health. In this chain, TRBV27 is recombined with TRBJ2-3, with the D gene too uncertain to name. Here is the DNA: TGTGCCAGCAGTTTGGGTTATCACACAGATACGCAGTATTTT. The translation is CASSLGYHTDTQYF.